This is a list of T cell receptor beta chains from one sample in a study of neoadjuvant nivolumab and ipilimumab in lung cancer. TCRdb keeps only in-frame clones here, not all; method: immunoSEQ multiplex PCR. The table records about 18,000 clones, around 76% of them present only once. Material: tumor tissue, obtained after neoadjuvant nivolumab, alone or with ipilimumab, at or shortly before surgery. The receptors were gathered from an adult with non-small cell lung cancer. Each CDR3 is given with its conserved first and last residue. D genes are given only for firm matches. Clone size, where shown, is once, few, many, or a class for clones that have expanded.

V gene: TRBV5-1
D gene: NA
clone size: NA
J gene: TRBJ2-4
CDR3 DNA: TGCGCCAGCAGCTTGACAGGAGATAAAAACATTCAGTACTTC
CDR3 protein: CASSLTGDKNIQYF

V gene: TRBV7-2
D gene: NA
clone size: NA
J gene: TRBJ1-2
CDR3 DNA: TGTGCCAGCAGCCCCGGACAGTATGGCTACACCTTC
CDR3 protein: CASSPGQYGYTF

V gene: TRBV4-1
D gene: NA
clone size: once
J gene: TRBJ2-3
CDR3 DNA: TGCGCCAGCAGCCTCGGGGGAGATACGCAGTATTTT
CDR3 protein: CASSLGGDTQYF

V gene: TRBV28
D gene: NA
clone size: few
J gene: TRBJ2-1
CDR3 DNA: TGTGCCAGCAGTTTACGACACAATGAGCAGTTCTTC
CDR3 protein: CASSLRHNEQFF

V gene: TRBV7-9
D gene: NA
clone size: few
J gene: TRBJ1-2
CDR3 DNA: TGTGCCAGCAGCTCGGTAGGGAACTATGGCTACACCTTC
CDR3 protein: CASSSVGNYGYTF

V gene: TRBV5-1
D gene: TRBD2
clone size: NA
J gene: TRBJ2-1
CDR3 DNA: TGCGCCAGCAGCTTACAAGCGGGAGCTGTCAATGAGCAGTTCTTC
CDR3 protein: CASSLQAGAVNEQFF

V gene: TRBV6-5
D gene: NA
clone size: once
J gene: TRBJ2-7
CDR3 DNA: TGTGCCATTGCAAAGTTGATGAACGAGCAGTACTTC
CDR3 protein: CAIAKLMNEQYF

V gene: TRBV11-2
D gene: NA
clone size: NA
J gene: TRBJ2-1
CDR3 DNA: TGTGCCAGCACACTCACAACCGGGGGTGAGCAGTTCTTC
CDR3 protein: CASTLTTGGEQFF

V gene: TRBV2
D gene: TRBD2
clone size: NA
J gene: TRBJ2-1
CDR3 DNA: TGTGCCAGCAGTGTAGCCGGGGGAGGGTACAATGAGCAGTTCTTC
CDR3 protein: CASSVAGGGYNEQFF

V gene: TRBV28
D gene: NA
clone size: NA
J gene: TRBJ1-1
CDR3 DNA: TGTGCCAGCAGCCGGTGGAGGGGCCGGGTTACTGAAGCTTTCTTT
CDR3 protein: CASSRWRGRVTEAFF

V gene: TRBV29-1
D gene: TRBD2
clone size: NA
J gene: TRBJ2-7
CDR3 DNA: TGCAGCGTGGGGGGACTAGGGAACGAGCAGTACTTC
CDR3 protein: CSVGGLGNEQYF

V gene: TRBV7-9
D gene: TRBD2
clone size: NA
J gene: TRBJ2-1
CDR3 DNA: TGTGCCAGCCTAGCGGGAGGCAACTACAATGAGCAGTTCTTC
CDR3 protein: CASLAGGNYNEQFF

V gene: TRBV7-3
D gene: NA
clone size: NA
J gene: TRBJ2-7
CDR3 DNA: TGTGCCAGCAGCTCAGAGCCTGGCTACGAGCAGTACTTC
CDR3 protein: CASSSEPGYEQYF

V gene: TRBV6-5
D gene: NA
clone size: NA
J gene: TRBJ2-7
CDR3 DNA: TGTGCCAGCACTCCTACGGGGGCAGAGGACTACGAGCAGTACTTC
CDR3 protein: CASTPTGAEDYEQYF

V gene: TRBV30
D gene: NA
clone size: NA
J gene: TRBJ2-1
CDR3 DNA: TGTGCCTGGAGTACAGGTGCCGAGCAGTTCTTC
CDR3 protein: CAWSTGAEQFF

V gene: TRBV14
D gene: NA
clone size: NA
J gene: TRBJ1-2
CDR3 DNA: TGTGCCAGCAGCCAAGGCAGATATGGCTACACCTTC
CDR3 protein: CASSQGRYGYTF

V gene: TRBV5-4
D gene: TRBD1
clone size: once
J gene: TRBJ2-3
CDR3 DNA: TGTGCCAGCAGGTTGACAGGGAGCACAGATACGCAGTATTTT
CDR3 protein: CASRLTGSTDTQYF

V gene: TRBV10-3
D gene: TRBD1
clone size: NA
J gene: TRBJ1-5
CDR3 DNA: TGTGCCATCCGTTCCGACCGGGACAGTCAGCCCCAGCATTTT
CDR3 protein: CAIRSDRDSQPQHF

V gene: TRBV11-2
D gene: TRBD1
clone size: NA
J gene: TRBJ2-2
CDR3 DNA: TGTGCCAGCAGCTCAGCTACAGGGGGAATCGGGGAGCTGTTTTTT
CDR3 protein: CASSSATGGIGELFF

V gene: TRBV6-1
D gene: NA
clone size: NA
J gene: TRBJ2-1
CDR3 DNA: TGTGCCAGCACTAGGGGTGTAGGGTCTGGATATGAGCAGTTCTTC
CDR3 protein: CASTRGVGSGYEQFF

V gene: TRBV5-4
D gene: TRBD2
clone size: NA
J gene: TRBJ2-3
CDR3 DNA: TGTGCCAGCAGCTCCGGACTAGCGGGAGCAGCGACAGATACGCAGTATTTT
CDR3 protein: CASSSGLAGAATDTQYF

V gene: TRBV29-1
D gene: NA
clone size: NA
J gene: TRBJ2-5
CDR3 DNA: TGCAGCGTACAACCGTCGGGCAGTGAGACCCAGTACTTC
CDR3 protein: CSVQPSGSETQYF

V gene: TRBV29-1
D gene: TRBD2
clone size: NA
J gene: TRBJ2-1
CDR3 DNA: TGCAGCGCCCGGACTAGCGGGAGAAATGAGCAGTTCTTC
CDR3 protein: CSARTSGRNEQFF

V gene: TRBV5-6
D gene: TRBD2
clone size: NA
J gene: TRBJ2-3
CDR3 DNA: TGTGCCAGCAGCTCGGGACTAGCGGGAGATACGCAGTATTTT
CDR3 protein: CASSSGLAGDTQYF

V gene: TRBV5-4
D gene: TRBD2
clone size: NA
J gene: TRBJ2-5
CDR3 DNA: TGTGCCAGCAGCCGATATAGCGGGAGTGAGACCCAGTACTTC
CDR3 protein: CASSRYSGSETQYF

V gene: TRBV27
D gene: TRBD2
clone size: once
J gene: TRBJ2-2
CDR3 DNA: TGTGCCAGCAGTTTAATCCGCGGTAGCGGGAGGTCCACCGGGGAGCTGTTTTTT
CDR3 protein: CASSLIRGSGRSTGELFF

V gene: TRBV4-1
D gene: NA
clone size: NA
J gene: TRBJ2-1
CDR3 DNA: TGCGCCAGCAGCGCCCTACCGGAGGCCTACAATGAGCAGTTCTTC
CDR3 protein: CASSALPEAYNEQFF

V gene: TRBV5-6
D gene: NA
clone size: NA
J gene: TRBJ2-5
CDR3 DNA: TGTGCCAGCAGCTTGGCCGTGGGGACCCAGTACTTC
CDR3 protein: CASSLAVGTQYF

V gene: TRBV7-9
D gene: NA
clone size: few
J gene: TRBJ2-7
CDR3 DNA: TGTGCCAGCAGCTTCGGTGGGGACGCACTCCTAACCGAGCAGTACTTC
CDR3 protein: CASSFGGDALLTEQYF

V gene: TRBV18
D gene: NA
clone size: NA
J gene: TRBJ2-7
CDR3 DNA: TGTGCCAGCTCACCAATATCAAGCATATCACCGGACTACGAGCAGTACTTC
CDR3 protein: CASSPISSISPDYEQYF

V gene: TRBV10-2
D gene: TRBD2
clone size: NA
J gene: TRBJ2-1
CDR3 DNA: TGCGCCAGCAGTGAGTCCATAGCGGGAGAGGCTGAGCAGTTCTTC
CDR3 protein: CASSESIAGEAEQFF